The entry below gives a single T cell receptor beta chain sequence along with its context. Its target is unknown. This sample is drawn from a study of Graves' ophthalmopathy and Graves' hyperthyroidism. Whole-study results and caveats: In blood, most expanded thyroid clonotypes above 0.001 frequency were also detected.

Amplified material comprised TCR beta CDR3 regions derived from RNA transcripts. First-round RT-PCR employed HTBI primers, with a second-round multiplex PCR after it. One entry per CDR3 protein, called by TCRdb with MiXCR from the multiplex PCR reads. The data contain more than 1,000,000 distinct CDR3 sequences, 35% to 45% of them singletons. Hyperthyroidism patients, all newly diagnosed, had under 2 months' duration and ages of 18 to 65. The diagnostic workup employed clinical symptoms, serum thyroxine, TRAb, thyroid ultrasound and orbital computed tomography. Germline CDR1 SQVTM, CDR2 ANQGSEA. The CDR3 consists of 13 residues. Trimming removed 4 bases from V and 9 bases from J; junction bases left unmatched: 9.

The sequence was obtained from an adult man with Graves' hyperthyroidism. Material for sequencing was peripheral blood or thyroid tissue (not recorded which). The chain combines TRBV29-1 with TRBJ1-1; TRBD1 matches at 9 bases. CDR3: CSVVSLGQGKAFF. Written as DNA, the CDR3 is TGCAGCGTTGTGTCCCTGGGACAGGGAAAAGCTTTCTTT.